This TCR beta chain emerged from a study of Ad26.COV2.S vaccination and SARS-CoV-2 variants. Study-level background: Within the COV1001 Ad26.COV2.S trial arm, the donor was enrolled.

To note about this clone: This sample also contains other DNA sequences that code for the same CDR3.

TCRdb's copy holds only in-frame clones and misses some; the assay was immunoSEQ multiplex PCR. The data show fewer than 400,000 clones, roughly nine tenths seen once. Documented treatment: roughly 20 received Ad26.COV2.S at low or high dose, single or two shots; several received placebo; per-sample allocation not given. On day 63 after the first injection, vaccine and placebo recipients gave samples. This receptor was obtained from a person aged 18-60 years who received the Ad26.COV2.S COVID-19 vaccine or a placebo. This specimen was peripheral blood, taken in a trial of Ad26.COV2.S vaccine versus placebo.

The CDR3 nucleotides are TGCGCCAGCAGCTTGGGTCAGGGATCCGAGCAGTACTTC. Translating gives CASSLGQGSEQYF. V is TRBV5-1 and J is TRBJ2-7; D is possibly TRBD1 (5 bases). This CDR3 is built from 13 residues. The V and J ends lost 0 bases and 6 bases respectively, with 10 bases between them. Germline loops: CDR1 SGHRS, CDR2 YFSETQ.